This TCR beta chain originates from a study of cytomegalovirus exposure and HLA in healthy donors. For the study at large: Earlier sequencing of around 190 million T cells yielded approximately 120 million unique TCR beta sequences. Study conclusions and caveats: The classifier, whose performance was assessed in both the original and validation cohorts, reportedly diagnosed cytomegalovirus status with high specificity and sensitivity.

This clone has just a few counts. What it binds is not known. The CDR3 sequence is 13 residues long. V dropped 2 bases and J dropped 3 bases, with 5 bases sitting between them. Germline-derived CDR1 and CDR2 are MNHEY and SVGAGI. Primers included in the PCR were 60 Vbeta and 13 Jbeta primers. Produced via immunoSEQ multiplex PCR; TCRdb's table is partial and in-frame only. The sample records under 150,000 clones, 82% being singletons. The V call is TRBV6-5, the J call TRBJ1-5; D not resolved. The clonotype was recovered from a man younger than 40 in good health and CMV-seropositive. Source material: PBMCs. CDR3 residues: CASSYQFNQPQHF. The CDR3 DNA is TGTGCCAGCAGTTACCAATTCAATCAGCCCCAGCATTTT.